The rows below give T cell receptor beta chains drawn from one sample of a study of T-cell reconstitution after alpha-beta-depleted transplantation in children. TCRdb re-called the PCR reads with MiXCR, one entry per CDR3 protein. The profile shows 60,000 or so distinct CDR3 sequences, 44% of them singletons. The specimen comprised PBMCs, mostly from graft donor cells, sampled 360 days after TCRalphabeta/CD19-depleted stem cell transplant. These receptors all come from a male patient younger than 18 who had a stem cell transplant for acute lymphoblastic leukemia, so the T cells may come from the graft donor. Each CDR3 is given with its conserved first and last residue. The D gene is left open where the match is weak. The listing skips clone size in some rows; elsewhere it reads once, few, many or a size class.

cdr3_length,d_call,v_call,j_call,clone_size,cdr3_aa,cdr3_nt
10,NA,TRBV28,TRBJ2-7,NA,CASRGQVQYF,TGTGCCAGCAGGGGCCAGGTGCAGTACTTC
14,NA,TRBV9,TRBJ2-2,NA,CASSVGGNTGELFF,TGTGCCAGCAGCGTAGGGGGGAACACCGGGGAGCTGTTTTTT
16,NA,TRBV9,TRBJ2-2,few,CASKAGEPLNTGELFF,TGTGCCAGCAAGGCAGGGGAACCCTTGAACACCGGGGAGCTGTTTTTT
16,NA,TRBV7-8,TRBJ2-3,NA,CASSLGDKDRTDTQYF,TGTGCCAGCAGCTTAGGCGACAAAGATCGCACAGATACGCAGTATTTT
13,TRBD1,TRBV27,TRBJ1-2,NA,CASKDRTSYGYTF,TGTGCCTCGAAGGACAGGACCTCATATGGCTACACCTTC
13,NA,TRBV12-3/TRBV12-4,TRBJ1-1,NA,CASRYGGLTEAFF,TGTGCCAGCAGGTATGGGGGGCTCACTGAAGCTTTCTTT
17,NA,TRBV2,TRBJ2-2,NA,CASMDSGLRGNTGELFF,TGTGCCAGCATGGATAGCGGCCTACGGGGTAACACCGGGGAGCTGTTTTTT
14,NA,TRBV19,TRBJ1-1,few,CASSWGQGNTEAFF,TGTGCCAGTAGCTGGGGGCAGGGGAACACTGAAGCTTTCTTT
13,NA,TRBV12-3/TRBV12-4,TRBJ1-1,NA,CASSLGRQLEAFF,TGTGCCAGCAGTTTGGGACGCCAACTTGAAGCTTTCTTT
15,NA,TRBV3-1,TRBJ2-7,few,CASSHYSRTAYEQYF,TGTGCCAGCAGCCATTACTCTCGGACAGCTTACGAGCAGTACTTC
13,NA,TRBV12-3/TRBV12-4,TRBJ2-7,NA,CASSGEVPYEQYF,TGTGCCAGCTCAGGGGAGGTCCCCTACGAGCAGTACTTC
14,TRBD2,TRBV29-1,TRBJ2-7,NA,CSVLTGTITYEQYF,TGCAGCGTGCTCACCGGGACTATCACCTACGAGCAGTACTTC
15,TRBD1,TRBV4-1,TRBJ2-2,NA,CASSQGQGETGELFF,TGCGCCAGCAGCCAGGGACAGGGGGAGACCGGGGAGCTGTTTTTT
17,NA,TRBV12-3/TRBV12-4,TRBJ1-3,NA,CASSSASGGRSGNTIYF,TGTGCCAGCAGTTCCGCCTCCGGGGGGCGTTCTGGAAACACCATATATTTT
14,NA,TRBV6-2/TRBV6-3,TRBJ1-1,NA,CASSLLGWSTEAFF,TGTGCCAGCAGTTTGTTGGGTTGGAGCACTGAAGCTTTCTTT
14,NA,TRBV5-1,TRBJ2-5,NA,CASSLAGDEETQYF,TGCGCCAGCAGCTTAGCCGGGGACGAGGAGACCCAGTACTTC
15,TRBD1,TRBV7-7,TRBJ2-7,once,CASSLGDRTPYEQYF,TGTGCCAGCAGCTTAGGGGACAGGACCCCCTACGAGCAGTACTTC
12,NA,TRBV21-1,TRBJ1-1,NA,CARRDRETEAFF,TGTGCCAGGAGGGACAGGGAGACTGAAGCTTTCTTT
19,TRBD1,TRBV6-2/TRBV6-3,TRBJ1-1,NA,CASSYSFSGPGTGNTEAFF,TGTGCCAGCAGTTACTCGTTTAGTGGGCCCGGGACAGGGAACACTGAAGCTTTCTTT
14,TRBD1,TRBV12-3/TRBV12-4,TRBJ1-4,few,CASSLTGRGEKLFF,TGTGCCAGCAGTTTGACAGGGCGTGGCGAAAAACTGTTTTTT
14,NA,TRBV20-1,TRBJ1-1,once,CSATRQTVNTEAFF,TGCAGTGCTACGCGACAGACAGTGAACACTGAAGCTTTCTTT
16,NA,TRBV27,TRBJ2-7,NA,CASSFGIGTQAYEQYF,TGTGCCAGCAGTTTCGGGATAGGGACACAAGCCTACGAGCAGTACTTC
12,NA,TRBV28,TRBJ2-2,NA,CASTWGTGELFF,TGTGCCAGCACCTGGGGCACCGGGGAGCTGTTTTTT
17,TRBD2,TRBV12-3/TRBV12-4,TRBJ2-7,few,CASSLELAGGRYYEQYF,TGTGCCAGCAGTTTAGAACTAGCGGGAGGGCGTTACTACGAGCAGTACTTC
12,NA,TRBV12-3/TRBV12-4,TRBJ2-1,NA,CASSPTWNEQFF,TGTGCCAGCAGCCCAACCTGGAATGAGCAGTTCTTC
11,NA,TRBV4-2,TRBJ2-5,few,CASSQVKTQYF,TGTGCCAGCAGCCAAGTCAAGACCCAGTACTTC
16,TRBD2,TRBV5-6,TRBJ2-3,NA,CASSLDPSGGTDTQYF,TGTGCCAGCAGCTTGGACCCTAGCGGGGGAACAGATACGCAGTATTTT
14,TRBD1,TRBV10-3,TRBJ2-2,NA,CAIKGQGSTGELFF,TGTGCCATCAAAGGACAGGGAAGCACCGGGGAGCTGTTTTTT
15,TRBD1,TRBV2,TRBJ2-1,NA,CASSRRQGAYNEQFF,TGTGCCAGCAGCAGACGACAGGGGGCTTACAATGAGCAGTTCTTC
13,TRBD1,TRBV12-3/TRBV12-4,TRBJ1-1,few,CASLPTGDTEAFF,TGTGCCAGCCTCCCGACAGGGGACACTGAAGCTTTCTTT
15,NA,TRBV9,TRBJ2-7,NA,CASSVGTAFSYEQYF,TGTGCCAGCAGCGTAGGGACAGCTTTCTCCTACGAGCAGTACTTC
14,TRBD2,TRBV20-1,TRBJ2-3,NA,CSARDRAGANTQYF,TGCAGTGCTAGAGATAGAGCGGGGGCCAATACGCAGTATTTT
16,TRBD2,TRBV20-1,TRBJ2-7,NA,CSAPGLAGGRAYEQYF,TGCAGTGCCCCTGGACTAGCGGGGGGCCGGGCCTACGAGCAGTACTTC
15,NA,TRBV29-1,TRBJ2-5,NA,CSVEGDSSEQETQYF,TGCAGCGTTGAGGGGGACTCCTCCGAACAAGAGACCCAGTACTTC
16,NA,TRBV5-1,TRBJ1-1,few,CASSFHAGSMNTEAFF,TGCGCCAGCAGCTTCCACGCGGGCAGCATGAACACTGAAGCTTTCTTT
13,NA,TRBV18,TRBJ2-7,few,CASSPGLTYEQYF,TGTGCCAGCTCACCAGGGTTGACCTACGAGCAGTACTTC
15,NA,TRBV5-1,TRBJ1-1,NA,CASSLNRRVNTEAFF,TGCGCCAGCAGCTTGAATCGGCGGGTGAACACTGAAGCTTTCTTT
16,NA,TRBV7-9,TRBJ2-7,once,CASSFPTGTGRNEQYF,TGTGCCAGCAGCTTCCCTACCGGGACGGGAAGGAACGAGCAGTACTTC
15,NA,TRBV10-3,TRBJ2-3,NA,CATQGLTSSTDTQYF,TGTGCCACCCAGGGCTTGACGTCTAGCACAGATACGCAGTATTTT
13,NA,TRBV28,TRBJ1-5,few,CASSSLGNQPQHF,TGTGCCAGCAGTTCCTTGGGGAATCAGCCCCAGCATTTT
15,NA,TRBV4-1,TRBJ2-7,NA,CASSQEPRIRHEQYF,TGCGCCAGCAGCCAAGAACCGCGAATTCGGCACGAGCAGTACTTC
16,TRBD1,TRBV6-5,TRBJ1-2,few,CASSYRGQGYGYGYTF,TGTGCCAGCAGTTACCGGGGACAGGGGTACGGCTATGGCTACACCTTC
12,NA,TRBV12-3/TRBV12-4,TRBJ1-2,NA,CASSGEVPGYTF,TGTGCCAGCAGCGGAGAGGTTCCCGGCTACACCTTC
15,TRBD2,TRBV3-1,TRBJ2-7,few,CASSQQSGSRYEQYF,TGTGCCAGCAGCCAACAGAGCGGGAGTCGTTACGAGCAGTACTTC
15,TRBD1,TRBV9,TRBJ2-7,NA,CASSVEGTGAAEQYF,TGTGCCAGCAGCGTAGAAGGGACAGGGGCCGCCGAGCAGTACTTC
13,NA,TRBV12-3/TRBV12-4,TRBJ2-1,many,CASSLVGPLGWIF,TGTGCCAGCAGTTTGGTAGGGCCCCTGGGGTGGATCTTC
17,NA,TRBV7-3,TRBJ2-3,NA,CASSLLSSDGHTDTQYF,TGTGCCAGCAGCTTACTCAGTTCAGACGGGCACACAGATACGCAGTATTTT
14,NA,TRBV27,TRBJ2-7,few,CASSFQGSNYEQYF,TGTGCCAGCAGTTTTCAGGGTTCCAACTACGAGCAGTACTTC
12,NA,TRBV29-1,TRBJ2-7,few,CSVGPGNYEQYF,TGCAGCGTGGGGCCGGGAAACTACGAGCAGTACTTC
17,NA,TRBV20-1,TRBJ1-2,NA,CSARSSDRHRFSYGYTF,TGCAGTGCTAGAAGCTCGGATCGACACAGGTTCAGCTATGGCTACACCTTC
10,NA,TRBV29-1,TRBJ1-1,NA,CSVRLAEAFF,TGCAGTGTAAGGTTGGCTGAAGCTTTCTTT
10,NA,TRBV24-1,TRBJ1-1,NA,CATSGSEAFF,TGTGCCACCAGTGGAAGTGAAGCTTTCTTT
15,TRBD2,TRBV12-3/TRBV12-4,TRBJ2-1,few,CASSPGLAGYNEQFF,TGTGCCAGCAGCCCCGGACTAGCGGGGTACAATGAGCAGTTCTTC
16,TRBD2,TRBV7-8,TRBJ2-3,NA,CASSPGTSGTTDTQYF,TGTGCCAGCAGCCCCGGGACTAGCGGGACCACAGATACGCAGTATTTT
15,NA,TRBV10-3,TRBJ1-2,NA,CAISEGTANNYGYTF,TGTGCCATCAGTGAAGGGACTGCTAATAACTATGGCTACACCTTC
16,NA,TRBV5-1,TRBJ2-1,few,CASSFPTQSSYNEQFF,TGCGCCAGCAGCTTCCCGACTCAAAGCTCCTACAATGAGCAGTTCTTC
12,NA,TRBV9,TRBJ2-3,NA,CASSLAFDTQYF,TGTGCCAGCAGCTTAGCGTTCGATACGCAGTATTTT
17,TRBD2,TRBV5-1,TRBJ2-5,many,CASSLGLAGTVLGTQYF,TGCGCCAGCAGCTTGGGTCTAGCGGGCACCGTCCTCGGGACCCAGTACTTC
14,NA,TRBV7-2,TRBJ2-7,few,CASSLGGLDYEQYF,TGTGCCAGCAGCTTGGGGGGATTGGATTACGAGCAGTACTTC
15,TRBD2,TRBV27,TRBJ2-7,NA,CASSPGLAGYYEQYF,TGTGCCAGCAGTCCCGGACTAGCGGGGTACTACGAGCAGTACTTC